This TCR beta chain derives from a study of Ad26.COV2.S vaccination and SARS-CoV-2 variants. As regards this clone: This sample includes further DNA sequences coding for the same CDR3.

The CDR3 length is 13 residues. Germline assignment: CDR1 SQVTM and CDR2 ANQGSEA. The germline V and J ends were trimmed by 4 bases and 3 bases, with 11 bases remaining between them. The treatment was: some 20 received Ad26.COV2.S at low or high dose, single or two shots; about 5 received placebo; per-sample allocation not given. Specimens were obtained on day 63 following the first vaccine or placebo injection. Profiling relied on immunoSEQ multiplex PCR, and the TCRdb table lists in-frame clones only, not all of them. The sample has around 240,000 clones; 70% to 90% are singletons. The chain has TRBV29-1 and TRBJ2-3; D is possibly TRBD2 (6 bases). The specimen was peripheral blood, collected in a trial of Ad26.COV2.S vaccine versus placebo. This clonotype was sampled from a person aged 18-60 years who received the Ad26.COV2.S COVID-19 vaccine or a placebo. The CDR3 sequence is CSVGGGATDTQYF. For the CDR3, the DNA is TGCAGCGTTGGTGGAGGGGCAACAGATACGCAGTATTTT.